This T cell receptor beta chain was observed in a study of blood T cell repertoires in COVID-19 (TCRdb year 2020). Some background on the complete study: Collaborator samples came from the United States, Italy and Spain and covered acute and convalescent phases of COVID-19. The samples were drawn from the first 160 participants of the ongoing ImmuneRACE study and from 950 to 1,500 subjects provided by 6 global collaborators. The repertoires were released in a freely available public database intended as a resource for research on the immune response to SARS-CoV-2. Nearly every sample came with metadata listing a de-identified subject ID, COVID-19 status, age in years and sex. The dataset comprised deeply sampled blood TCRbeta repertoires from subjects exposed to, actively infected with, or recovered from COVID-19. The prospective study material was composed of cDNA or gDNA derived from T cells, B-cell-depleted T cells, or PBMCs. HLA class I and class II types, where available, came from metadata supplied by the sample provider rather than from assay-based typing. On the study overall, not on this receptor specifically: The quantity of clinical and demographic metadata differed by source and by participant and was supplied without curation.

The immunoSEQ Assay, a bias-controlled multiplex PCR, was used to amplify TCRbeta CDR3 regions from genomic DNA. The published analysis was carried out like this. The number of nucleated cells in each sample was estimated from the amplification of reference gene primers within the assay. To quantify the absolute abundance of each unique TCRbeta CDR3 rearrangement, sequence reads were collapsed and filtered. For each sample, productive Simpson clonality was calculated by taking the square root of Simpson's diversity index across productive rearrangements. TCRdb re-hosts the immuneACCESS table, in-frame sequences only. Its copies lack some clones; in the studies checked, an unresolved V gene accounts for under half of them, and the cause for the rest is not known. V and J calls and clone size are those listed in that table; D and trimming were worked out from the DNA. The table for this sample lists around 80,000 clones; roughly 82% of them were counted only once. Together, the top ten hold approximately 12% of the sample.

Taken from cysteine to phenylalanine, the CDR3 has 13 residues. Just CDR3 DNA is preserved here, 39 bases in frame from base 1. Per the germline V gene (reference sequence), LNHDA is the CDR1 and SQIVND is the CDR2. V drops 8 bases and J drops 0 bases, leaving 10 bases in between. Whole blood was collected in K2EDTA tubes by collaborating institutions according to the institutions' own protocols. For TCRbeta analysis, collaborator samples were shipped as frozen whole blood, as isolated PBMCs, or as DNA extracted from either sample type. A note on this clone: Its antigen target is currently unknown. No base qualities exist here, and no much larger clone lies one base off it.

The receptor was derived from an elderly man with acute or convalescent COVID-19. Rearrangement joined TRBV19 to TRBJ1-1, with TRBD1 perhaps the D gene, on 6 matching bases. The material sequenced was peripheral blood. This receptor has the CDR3 CASETGLNTEAFF. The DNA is TGTGCCAGTGAGACAGGACTGAACACTGAAGCTTTCTTT.